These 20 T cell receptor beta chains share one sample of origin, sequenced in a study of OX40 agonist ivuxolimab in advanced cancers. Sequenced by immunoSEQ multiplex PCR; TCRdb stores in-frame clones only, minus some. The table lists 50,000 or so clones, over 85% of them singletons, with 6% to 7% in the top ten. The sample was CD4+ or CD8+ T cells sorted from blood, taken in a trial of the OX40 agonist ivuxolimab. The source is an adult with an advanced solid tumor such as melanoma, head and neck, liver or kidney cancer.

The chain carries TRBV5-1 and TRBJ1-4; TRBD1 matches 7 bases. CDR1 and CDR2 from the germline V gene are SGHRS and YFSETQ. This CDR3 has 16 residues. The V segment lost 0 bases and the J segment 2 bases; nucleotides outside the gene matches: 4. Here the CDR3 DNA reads TGCGCCAGCAGCTTGGAGGGGGCGCAGACTAATGAAAAACTGTTTTTT. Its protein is CASSLEGAQTNEKLFF.

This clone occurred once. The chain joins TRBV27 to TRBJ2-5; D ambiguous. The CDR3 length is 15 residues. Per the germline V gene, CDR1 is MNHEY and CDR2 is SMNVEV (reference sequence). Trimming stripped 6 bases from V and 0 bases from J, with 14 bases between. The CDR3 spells CASRKIQTYQETQYF. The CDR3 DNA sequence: TGTGCCAGCAGAAAGATCCAAACGTACCAAGAGACCCAGTACTTC.

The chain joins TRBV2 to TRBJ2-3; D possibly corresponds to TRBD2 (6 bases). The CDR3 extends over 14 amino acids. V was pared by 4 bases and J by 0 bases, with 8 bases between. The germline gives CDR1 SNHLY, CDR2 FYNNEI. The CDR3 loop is CASSVLASTDTQYF. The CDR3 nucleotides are TGTGCCAGCAGTGTCCTAGCGAGCACAGATACGCAGTATTTT.

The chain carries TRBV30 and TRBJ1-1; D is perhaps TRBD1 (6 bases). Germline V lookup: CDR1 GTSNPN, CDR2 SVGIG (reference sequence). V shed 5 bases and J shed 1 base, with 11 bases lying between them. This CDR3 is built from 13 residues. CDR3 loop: CAWAGGANTEAFF. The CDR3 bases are TGTGCCTGGGCGGGGGGCGCGAACACTGAAGCTTTCTTT.

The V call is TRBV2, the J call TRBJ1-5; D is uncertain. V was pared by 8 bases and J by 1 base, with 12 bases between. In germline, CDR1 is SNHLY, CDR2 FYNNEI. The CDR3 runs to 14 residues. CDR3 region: CASGWWGSNQPQHF. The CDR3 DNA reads TGTGCCAGCGGGTGGTGGGGAAGCAATCAGCCCCAGCATTTT.

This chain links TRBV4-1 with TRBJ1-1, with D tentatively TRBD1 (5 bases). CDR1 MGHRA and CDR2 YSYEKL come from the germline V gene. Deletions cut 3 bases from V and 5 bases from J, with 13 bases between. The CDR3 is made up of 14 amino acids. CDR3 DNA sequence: TGCGCCAGCAGCCAGTTTGGGGGAAGAACTGAAGCTTTCTTT. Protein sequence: CASSQFGGRTEAFF.

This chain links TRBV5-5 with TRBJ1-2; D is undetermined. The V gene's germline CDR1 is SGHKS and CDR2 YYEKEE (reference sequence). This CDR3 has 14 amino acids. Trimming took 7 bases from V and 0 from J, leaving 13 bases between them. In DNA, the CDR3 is TGTGCCAGCGGCCACGGCGGCACTAACTATGGCTACACCTTC. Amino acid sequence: CASGHGGTNYGYTF.

The CDR3 loop reads CASSSGRGQGDTQYF. The CDR3 DNA sequence: TGTGCCAGCAGCTCCGGGAGGGGGCAGGGGGATACGCAGTATTTT. The chain recombines TRBV7-9 with TRBJ2-3; D possibly corresponds to TRBD2 (8 bases). Germline lookup yields CDR1 SEHNR and CDR2 FQNEAQ (reference sequence). The CDR3 consists of 15 residues. The V end was cut by 4 bases, the J end by 6 bases, with 17 bases between.

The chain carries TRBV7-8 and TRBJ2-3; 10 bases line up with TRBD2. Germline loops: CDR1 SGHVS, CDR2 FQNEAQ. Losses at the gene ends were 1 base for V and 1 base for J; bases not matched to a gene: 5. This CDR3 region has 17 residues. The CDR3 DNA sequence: TGTGCCAGCAGCTTAGAGCCTAGCGGGAGAGGCACAGATACGCAGTATTTT. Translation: CASSLEPSGRGTDTQYF.

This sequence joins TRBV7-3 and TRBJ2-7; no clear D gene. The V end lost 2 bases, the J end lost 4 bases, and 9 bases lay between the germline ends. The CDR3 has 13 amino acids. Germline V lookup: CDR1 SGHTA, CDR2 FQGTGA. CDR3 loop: CASSLEPGYEQYF. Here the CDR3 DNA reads TGTGCCAGCAGCTTAGAGCCTGGGTACGAGCAGTACTTC.

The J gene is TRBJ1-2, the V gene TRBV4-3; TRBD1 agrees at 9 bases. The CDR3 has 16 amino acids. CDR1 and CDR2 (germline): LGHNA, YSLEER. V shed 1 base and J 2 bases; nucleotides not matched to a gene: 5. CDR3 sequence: CASSQAPGQGNYGYTF. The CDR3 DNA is TGCGCCAGCAGCCAAGCTCCAGGACAGGGGAACTATGGCTACACCTTC.

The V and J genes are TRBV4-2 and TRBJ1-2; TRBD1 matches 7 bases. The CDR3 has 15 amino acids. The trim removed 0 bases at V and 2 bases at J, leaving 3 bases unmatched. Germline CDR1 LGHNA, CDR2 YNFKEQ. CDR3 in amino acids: CASSQEWGQNYGYTF. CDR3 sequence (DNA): TGTGCCAGCAGCCAAGAATGGGGACAGAACTATGGCTACACCTTC.

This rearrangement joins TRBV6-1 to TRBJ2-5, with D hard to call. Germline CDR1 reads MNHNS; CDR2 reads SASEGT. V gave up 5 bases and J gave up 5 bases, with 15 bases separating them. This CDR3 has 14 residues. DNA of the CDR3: TGTGCCAGCAGTTTGACACCCGTAACGGAGACCCAGTACTTC. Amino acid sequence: CASSLTPVTETQYF.

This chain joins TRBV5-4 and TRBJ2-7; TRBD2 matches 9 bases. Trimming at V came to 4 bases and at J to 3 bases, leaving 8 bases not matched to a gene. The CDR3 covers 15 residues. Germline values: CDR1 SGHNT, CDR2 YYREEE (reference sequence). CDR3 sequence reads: CASSPGVAGVYEQYF. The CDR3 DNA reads TGTGCCAGCAGCCCCGGGGTAGCGGGAGTCTACGAGCAGTACTTC.

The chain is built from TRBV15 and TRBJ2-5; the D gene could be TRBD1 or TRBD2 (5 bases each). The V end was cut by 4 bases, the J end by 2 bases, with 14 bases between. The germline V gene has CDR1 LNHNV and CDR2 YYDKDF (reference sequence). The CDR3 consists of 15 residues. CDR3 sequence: CATSIMGRRQETQYF. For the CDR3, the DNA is TGTGCCACCAGCATTATGGGACGGAGACAAGAGACCCAGTACTTC.

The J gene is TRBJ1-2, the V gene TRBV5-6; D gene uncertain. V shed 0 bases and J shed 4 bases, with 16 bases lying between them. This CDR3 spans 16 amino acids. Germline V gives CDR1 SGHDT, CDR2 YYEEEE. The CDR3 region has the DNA TGTGCCAGCAGCTTGGACTTGAGACAAACTCTCTATGGCTACACCTTC. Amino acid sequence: CASSLDLRQTLYGYTF.

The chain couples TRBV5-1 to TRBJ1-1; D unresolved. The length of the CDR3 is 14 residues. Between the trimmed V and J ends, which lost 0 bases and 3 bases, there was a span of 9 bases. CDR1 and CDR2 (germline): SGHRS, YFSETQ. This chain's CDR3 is CASSLAGWDTEAFF. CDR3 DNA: TGCGCCAGCAGCTTGGCCGGGTGGGACACTGAAGCTTTCTTT.

The CDR3 spells CASSITGKYEQYF. CDR3 DNA sequence: TGTGCCAGTAGTATAACAGGGAAGTACGAGCAGTACTTC. This sequence joins TRBV19 and TRBJ2-7, with a possible D match to TRBD1 (6 bases). CDR3 length equals 13 residues. Trimming removed 2 bases at V and 4 bases at J, with 9 bases between. Germline CDR1 LNHDA, CDR2 SQIVND (reference sequence).

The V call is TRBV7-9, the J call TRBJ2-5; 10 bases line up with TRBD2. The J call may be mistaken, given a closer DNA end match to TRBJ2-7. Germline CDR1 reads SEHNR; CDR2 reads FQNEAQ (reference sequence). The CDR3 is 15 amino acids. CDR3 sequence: CASSSGLAKTYEQYF. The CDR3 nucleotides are TGTGCCAGCAGCTCGGGACTAGCGAAGACCTACGAGCAGTACTTC.

The CDR3 reads CASSLGIDTQYF. The CDR3 DNA reads as TGTGCCAGCAGCTTAGGAATAGATACGCAGTATTTT. V usage is TRBV7-2 and J usage is TRBJ2-3; D is unclear. CDR3 length: 12 residues. CDR1 and CDR2 (germline): SGHTA, FQGNSA. V was shortened by 1 base and J by 5 bases, with 4 bases between the two germline ends. Drawing the rest from reference TRBV7-2 and TRBJ2-3, the complete variable domain is GAGVSQSPSNKVTEKGKDVELRCDPISGHTALYWYRQSLGQGLEFLIYFQGNSAPDKSGLPSDRFSAERTGGSVSTLTIQRTQQEDSAVYLCASSLGIDTQYFGPGTRLTVL.